A single sample is the source of the 2 T cell receptor beta chains below, sequenced in a study of OX40 agonist ivuxolimab in advanced cancers. Profiling relied on immunoSEQ multiplex PCR, and the TCRdb table lists in-frame clones only, not all of them. The sample has around 100,000 clones, approximately 90% seen once. Material: CD4+ or CD8+ T cells sorted from blood, obtained in a trial of the OX40 agonist ivuxolimab. These receptors all stem from an adult with an advanced solid tumor such as melanoma, head and neck, liver or kidney cancer.

The V gene is TRBV28, the J gene TRBJ2-7; D remains ambiguous. There are 11 residues in the CDR3. Germline loops: CDR1 MDHEN, CDR2 SYDVKM. V was pared by 3 bases and J by 4 bases, with 4 bases between. The CDR3 region is CASSFEYEQYF. CDR3 DNA: TGTGCCAGCAGTTTTGAGTACGAGCAGTACTTC.

The chain uses TRBV5-1 and TRBJ2-2, with a weak D call TRBD1 (5 bases). CDR1 and CDR2 from the germline V gene are SGHRS and YFSETQ. The CDR3 runs to 15 residues. V was trimmed by 4 bases and J by 3 bases, leaving 13 bases between them. CDR3 region: CASSDVQAYTGELFF. The CDR3 DNA sequence: TGCGCCAGCAGCGACGTACAGGCATACACCGGGGAGCTGTTTTTT.